These 14 T cell receptor beta chains share one sample of origin, sequenced in a study of T cells after yellow fever vaccination. TCRdb re-called the 5' RACE reads with MiXCR, one entry per CDR3 protein. The sample has 360,000 or so distinct CDR3 sequences; 9.5% to 13% are singletons. Sequencing was performed on PBMCs, taken on the day of the first yellow fever vaccination. The receptors here all came from a man in his late teens or twenties who received the YFV17D yellow fever vaccine.

This clonotype occurred a few times. This chain connects TRBV4-1 to TRBJ2-3, with 7 bases fitting TRBD2. Germline loops: CDR1 MGHRA, CDR2 YSYEKL. The CDR3 contains 16 residues. After removal of 4 bases from V and 6 bases from J, the junction contained 13 bases not matched to a gene. The CDR3 sequence: CASSPFGGGERDTQYF. CDR3 nucleotides: TGCGCCAGCAGCCCGTTTGGCGGGGGAGAGAGGGATACGCAGTATTTT.

The J gene is TRBJ1-6, the V gene TRBV7-2; D remains unclear. There are 13 residues in the CDR3. The V gene lost 5 bases and the J gene lost 10 bases, with 12 bases spanning the gap. Per germline, CDR1 SGHTA and CDR2 FQGNSA. CDR3 protein: CASSPRRESPLHF. The DNA for the CDR3 is TGTGCCAGCAGCCCTCGGCGGGAATCACCCCTCCACTTT.

This chain uses TRBV24-1 with TRBJ1-1; 7 bases agree with TRBD1. Germline trimming cut 4 bases from V and 14 bases from J; bases unmatched to any gene: 9. Germline CDR1 KGHDR, CDR2 SFDVKD. This CDR3 comprises 12 residues. CDR3 nucleotides: TGTGCCACCAGTGACCCCAACAGGGGAATCTTCTTT. Protein sequence: CATSDPNRGIFF.

The sample holds a few counts of this clonotype. The genes are TRBV20-1 and TRBJ2-2; 8 bases fit TRBD2. There are 16 residues in the CDR3. V gave up 0 bases and J gave up 5 bases; unmatched junction bases: 8. The V gene's germline CDR1 is DFQATT and CDR2 SNEGSKA (reference sequence). This CDR3 is CSARDGTGGQTGELFF. The CDR3, as DNA: TGCAGTGCTAGAGATGGAACGGGGGGGCAGACCGGGGAGCTGTTTTTT.

The rearrangement links TRBV5-1 to TRBJ2-3, with D perhaps assigned TRBD1 or TRBD2 (5 bases each). V was shortened by 1 base and J by 4 bases, with 10 bases between the two germline ends. The CDR3 extends over 14 amino acids. CDR1 and CDR2 (germline): SGHRS, YFSETQ. Here the CDR3 DNA reads TGCGCCAGCAGCTTGCGGGACCGGGCAGATACGCAGTATTTT. The encoded protein is CASSLRDRADTQYF.

This clonotype turned up a few times. The CDR3 reads CSARDFNAKTQYF. CDR3 in DNA: TGCAGTGCTAGGGATTTCAATGCGAAGACCCAGTACTTC. The rearrangement uses TRBV20-1 and TRBJ2-5; D unresolved. The V end lost 3 bases, the J end lost 6 bases, and 14 bases lay between the germline ends. Germline-derived CDR1 and CDR2 are DFQATT and SNEGSKA (reference sequence). The CDR3 consists of 13 residues.

The chain combines TRBV5-1 with TRBJ2-3; possible D gene TRBD2, 7 bases. V lost 0 bases to trimming and J lost 8 bases, with 19 bases between them. The CDR3 sequence is 16 residues long. Germline V lookup: CDR1 SGHRS, CDR2 YFSETQ. In DNA, the CDR3 is TGCGCCAGCAGCTTGGGTGCGGGGGCCACGCGGCTTACGCAGTATTTT. Translation: CASSLGAGATRLTQYF. The entire variable domain, with the rest obtained from reference TRBV5-1 and TRBJ2-3, is as follows: KAGVTQTPRYLIKTRGQQVTLSCSPISGHRSVSWYQQTPGQGLQFLFEYFSETQRNKGNFPGRFSGRQFSNSRSEMNVSTLELGDSALYLCASSLGAGATRLTQYFGPGTRLTVL.

V is TRBV5-1 and J is TRBJ2-1, with 14 positions matching TRBD2. The CDR3 totals 16 residues. Germline-derived CDR1 and CDR2 are SGHRS and YFSETQ. J was trimmed by 6 bases and V by 2 bases; bases with no gene match: 4. CDR3 nucleotides: TGCGCCAGCAGCTTCAGACTAGCGGGGGGGCTCAATGAGCAGTTCTTC. Translating gives CASSFRLAGGLNEQFF. Full variable domain (missing parts from reference TRBV5-1 and TRBJ2-1): KAGVTQTPRYLIKTRGQQVTLSCSPISGHRSVSWYQQTPGQGLQFLFEYFSETQRNKGNFPGRFSGRQFSNSRSEMNVSTLELGDSALYLCASSFRLAGGLNEQFFGPGTRLTVL.

This clonotype has only a few counts. This chain joins TRBV20-1 and TRBJ1-6; D is unclear. Germline CDR1 is DFQATT and CDR2 is SNEGSKA (reference sequence). V gave up 5 bases and J gave up 11 bases, with 16 bases separating them. This CDR3 spans 13 amino acids. The CDR3 bases are TGCAGTGCTTCCCCCTTGGAGGTGACACCCCTCCACTTT. It yields the protein CSASPLEVTPLHF.

This clonotype occurred a few times. The chain couples TRBV7-8 to TRBJ2-7; 7 positions agree with TRBD1. Germline assignment: CDR1 SGHVS and CDR2 FQNEAQ. The V segment lost 1 base and the J segment 4 bases; nucleotides outside the gene matches: 4. The CDR3 runs 14 residues. In DNA form, the CDR3 reads TGTGCCAGCAGCTTAGTATCCAGGGGGTACGAGCAGTACTTC. It specifies CASSLVSRGYEQYF. The full variable domain, its missing parts supplied by reference TRBV7-8 and TRBJ2-7, is GAGVSQSPRYKVAKRGQDVALRCDPISGHVSLFWYQQALGQGPEFLTYFQNEAQLDKSGLPSDRFFAERPEGSVSTLKIQRTQQEDSAVYLCASSLVSRGYEQYFGPGTRLTVT.

This clonotype has a handful of counts. Here the CDR3 reads CATSDGPEETQYF. CDR3 sequence (DNA): TGTGCCACCAGTGACGGGCCAGAGGAGACCCAGTACTTC. V gene TRBV24-1 combines with J gene TRBJ2-5; D gene ambiguous. The CDR3 is 13 amino acids. The V gene lost 4 bases and the J gene lost 5 bases, with 10 bases spanning the gap. The germline gives CDR1 KGHDR, CDR2 SFDVKD.

This chain links TRBV6-1 with TRBJ2-5; no reliable D call. V dropped 6 bases and J dropped 4 bases, with 12 bases sitting between them. The CDR3 length is 13 residues. Germline CDR1 reads MNHNS; CDR2 reads SASEGT. CDR3 bases: TGTGCCAGCAGCGACCGCTTCGGAGAGACCCAGTACTTC. Its translation: CASSDRFGETQYF.

The V and J genes are TRBV18 and TRBJ1-1; possibly TRBD1 for D (5 bases). This CDR3 region has 14 residues. Deletions cut 2 bases from V and 6 bases from J, with 13 bases between. Germline V gene sequence: CDR1 KGHSH, CDR2 LQKENI. CDR3 sequence reads: CASSPLGQGAEAFF. CDR3 DNA: TGTGCCAGCTCACCATTGGGGCAGGGCGCTGAAGCTTTCTTT.

This clonotype has a handful of counts. The chain recombines TRBV2 with TRBJ1-1; no clear D gene. The V end lost 7 bases, the J end lost 0 bases, and 12 bases lay between the germline ends. This CDR3 is built from 14 residues. Germline V gives CDR1 SNHLY, CDR2 FYNNEI. CDR3 bases: TGTGCCAGCACTCCGGGTTTCATGAACACTGAAGCTTTCTTT. It encodes CASTPGFMNTEAFF. Full variable domain (outside the CDR3, taken from reference TRBV2 and TRBJ1-1): EPEVTQTPSHQVTQMGQEVILRCVPISNHLYFYWYRQILGQKVEFLVSFYNNEISEKSEIFDDQFSVERPDGSNFTLKIRSTKLEDSAMYFCASTPGFMNTEAFFGQGTRLTVV.